This T cell receptor (beta chain) was observed in a study of cytomegalovirus exposure and HLA in healthy donors. The PCR ran on 60 Vbeta and 13 Jbeta primers. TCRdb keeps only in-frame clones here, not all; method: immunoSEQ multiplex PCR. The sample has 90,000 to 150,000 clones; 70% to 80% are singletons. Trimming cost V 4 bases and J 1 base; bases outside gene matches: 3. This CDR3 has 15 amino acids. Per the germline V gene, CDR1 is SGHAT and CDR2 is FQNNGV. Sequenced sample: PBMCs. The sequence was obtained from a woman in her forties or fifties in good health and CMV-seropositive. The chain joins TRBV11-2 to TRBJ1-1; 10 nucleotides align to TRBD1. The CDR3 protein is CASSSRQGANTEAFF. The CDR3 nucleotides are TGTGCCAGCAGCTCCCGACAGGGGGCGAACACTGAAGCTTTCTTT.